This note documents a single T cell receptor beta chain sequence. In this sample, this clonotype turned up a few times. Its antigen is still unknown. Per-nucleotide qualities are absent, and no much larger clonotype sits a single base away. This sample is drawn from a study of blood T cells in healthy people across ages (dated by TCRdb to 2013 to 2016). Regarding the complete study: In model experiments, template switching captured roughly one uniquely barcoded TCR beta cDNA molecule for every two T cells. The study measured age-related changes in TCR beta repertoire diversity using deep sequencing normalized with unique cDNA molecular identifiers. Four age groups were formed from the donors: young (average 16 years), middle-aged (approximately 40), aged (around 68) and long-lived (82). Donors of different ages were randomly distributed across sequencing lanes to avoid experimental bias. For two donors (one aged 18 to 29 and one aged 80 or older), the study analyzed two additional independent replicas of 1 million unique cDNA reads from the same blood draw.

From a lookup of the germline V gene, CDR1 and CDR2 are SGHDT and YYEEEE. The CDR3 numbers 16 residues from cysteine through phenylalanine. This entry keeps only the CDR3 DNA: 48 bases, framed from base 1. The donors were roughly 38 Caucasian individuals from Russia, aged roughly 6 to 100 years, who were systemically healthy. Each donor gave 8 to 10 milliliters of peripheral blood, drawn into EDTA-treated Vacutainer tubes. Ficoll-Paque density-gradient centrifugation was used to isolate PBMCs, with at least 6.5 million per sample. Total RNA was extracted from PBMCs with Trizol reagent, with at least 5 micrograms obtained per sample. Naive CD45RAhigh/CD27high T cell percentages were measured by flow cytometry on a PBMC aliquot from every donor. The method behind the library was 5' RACE. A second PCR of about 7 to 12 cycles was run with a J-beta primer mix and a sample-barcoded 5' primer. A template-switch 5' adaptor carrying 12 random nucleotides introduced a unique molecular identifier onto each TCR beta cDNA molecule. Each sample yielded at least 3 million CDR3-containing paired-end reads. First-strand cDNA was synthesized from all RNA with the Mint cDNA synthesis kit, primed by a TRBC-specific oligonucleotide. Following uracil-DNA glycosylase treatment, a first 18-cycle PCR with universal primers M1SS and BC2_uni_R was performed on all cDNA. In the paper's pipeline: For normalization, 1 million high-quality reads, each with a distinct molecular identifier, were randomly selected from each sample. Reads sharing molecular identifiers were discarded rather than binned into consensus sequences. MiTCR, set to a Q25 quality threshold and the strictest error-elimination algorithm, was used for CDR3 identification, clonotype clustering and error correction. Lower-bound total TCR beta diversity was estimated with a nonparametric unseen species model using Euler transformation. The public reads were reprocessed in TCRdb via fastp at Q25 and MiXCR, keeping in-frame beta chains. Here each entry gathers all rows of one CDR3 protein and keeps the most common genes and DNA. In this record, the V and J calls reflect TCRdb's handling and not the investigators' own analysis. Present in this sample are some 1,800,000 distinct CDR3 sequences, roughly 43% of which were seen just once. The top ten hold more than 20% of the sample.

Overall study results and their limits: Observed TCR beta diversity correlated strongly with the percentage of naive T cells measured by flow cytometry. Bulk unsorted PBMC profiling prevented conclusive comparison of naive and antigen-experienced compartments. As age increased, observed TCR beta diversity per million T cells dropped in a roughly linear way, and a significant reduction was already evident by age 40. Estimates of total diversity based on one million sequenced T cells were regarded as lower bounds and as underestimates. The CMV infection status of donors was not known, potentially confounding age-related changes in expanded clonotypes. Compared with the aged group, the long-lived group had more naive CD4+ T cells, fewer expanded clones and increased TCR diversity, suggesting age selection.

The V and J genes are TRBV5-6 and TRBJ2-4; 7 bases in the junction line up with TRBD1. The J call may be in error: the DNA end matches TRBJ2-7 better. This TCR was sampled from a human donor in good health. Sequenced: blood. Read as DNA, the sequence is TGTGCCAGCAGCCTCCCTACAGGGGTCACATCCTACGAGCAGTACTTC. Translated, it gives CASSLPTGVTSYEQYF.